This entry lists 7 T cell receptor beta chains sequenced from one sample in a study of long-term antiretroviral therapy in people with HIV. Version v3.0 of the immunoSEQ assay ran at survey level. TCRdb keeps only in-frame clones here, not all; method: immunoSEQ multiplex PCR. The table shows about 39,000 clones, with 85% to 90% occurring only once. The material sequenced was unsorted PBMCs, taken 1.2 years after starting antiretroviral therapy. These receptors all come from a woman between 50 and 59 years old with HIV.

The chain couples TRBV19 to TRBJ2-7; TRBD1 matches 8 bases. The J segment lost 6 bases and the V segment lost 9 bases, leaving 16 bases of the junction unmatched. From germline, CDR1 is LNHDA and CDR2 SQIVND (reference sequence). CDR3 length equals 15 residues. The chain's CDR3 is CASHAQGQGVSEQYF. The CDR3 nucleotides are TGTGCCAGCCACGCACAAGGACAGGGAGTCTCCGAGCAGTACTTC.

The V gene is TRBV5-4, the J gene TRBJ1-2; 11 bases are shared with TRBD1. The CDR3 extends over 16 amino acids. Germline loops: CDR1 SGHNT, CDR2 YYREEE (reference sequence). V dropped 0 bases and J dropped 4; count of bases not matched to a gene: 5. CDR3 nucleotide sequence: TGTGCCAGCAGCTTGGTGGGGGACAGGGGGTCCTATGGCTACACCTTC. Residues: CASSLVGDRGSYGYTF.

This chain joins TRBV7-9 and TRBJ1-2, with D perhaps matching TRBD1 (5 bases). The CDR3 has 13 amino acids. The V and J ends lost 6 bases and 2 bases respectively, with 10 bases between them. The germline gives CDR1 SEHNR, CDR2 FQNEAQ (reference sequence). CDR3 protein: CASRLTENYGYTF. The CDR3 nucleotides are TGTGCCAGCAGGTTGACAGAAAACTATGGCTACACCTTC.

The rearrangement uses TRBV4-1 and TRBJ2-1, with D uncertain. Germline CDR1 reads MGHRA; CDR2 reads YSYEKL. With 1 base removed from V and 6 bases from J, the gap between germline ends came to 1 base. This CDR3 contains 11 residues. DNA of the CDR3: TGCGCCAGCAGCCAAGGCAATGAGCAGTTCTTC. It specifies CASSQGNEQFF.

This clone is a singleton in its sample. This chain uses TRBV19 with TRBJ1-1; possibly TRBD1 for D (5 bases). Germline-derived CDR1 and CDR2 are LNHDA and SQIVND (reference sequence). The CDR3 covers 13 residues. V was shortened by 9 bases and J by 10 bases, with 21 bases between the two germline ends. As DNA, the CDR3 is TGTGCCAGCCACCCGCAGGGTTTTATTGGAGCTTTCTTT. It is translated as CASHPQGFIGAFF.

This clone ranks as large. The chain carries TRBV7-9 and TRBJ1-5; tentatively, D is TRBD1 (6 bases). V was pared by 5 bases and J by 3 bases, with 11 bases between. In germline, CDR1 is SEHNR, CDR2 FQNEAQ (reference sequence). The CDR3 is made up of 14 amino acids. CDR3 coding DNA: TGTGCCAGCAGCCCATGGACAGACAATCAGCCCCAGCATTTT. Translating gives CASSPWTDNQPQHF.

The sample holds one count of this clone. The chain is built from TRBV6-5 and TRBJ1-2; 9 nucleotides line up with TRBD1. Germline loops: CDR1 MNHEY, CDR2 SVGAGI. CDR3 length: 14 amino acids. Trimming took 7 bases from V and 1 from J; bases not matched to a gene: 4. This CDR3 is CASTMTGGNYGYTF. The CDR3 coding sequence is TGTGCCAGCACTATGACAGGGGGTAACTATGGCTACACCTTC.